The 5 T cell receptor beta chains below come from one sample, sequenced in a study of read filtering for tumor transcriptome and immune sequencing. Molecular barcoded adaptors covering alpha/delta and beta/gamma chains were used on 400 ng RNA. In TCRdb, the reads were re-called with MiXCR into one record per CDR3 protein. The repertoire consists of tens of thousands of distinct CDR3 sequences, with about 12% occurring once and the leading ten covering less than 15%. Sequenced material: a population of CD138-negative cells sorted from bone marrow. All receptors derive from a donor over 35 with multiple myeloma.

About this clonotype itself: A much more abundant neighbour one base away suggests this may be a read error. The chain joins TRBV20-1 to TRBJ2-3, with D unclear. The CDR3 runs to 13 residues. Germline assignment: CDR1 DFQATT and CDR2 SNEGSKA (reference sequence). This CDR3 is CTAIQRVPDTQYF. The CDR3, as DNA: TGCACTGCTATCCAGAGAGTCCCAGATACGCAGTATTTT.

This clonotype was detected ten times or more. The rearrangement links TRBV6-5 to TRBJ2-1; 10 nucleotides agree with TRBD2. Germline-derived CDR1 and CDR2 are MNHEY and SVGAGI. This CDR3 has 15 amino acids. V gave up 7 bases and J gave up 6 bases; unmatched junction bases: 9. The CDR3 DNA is TGTGCCAGCACCCCAAGCGGGGGGGGGGCCAATGAGCAGTTCTTC. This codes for CASTPSGGGANEQFF.

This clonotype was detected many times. In DNA form, the CDR3 reads TGTGCCAGCAGTTACTCCCGACTAGCCTACAATGAGCAGTTCTTC. Its protein is CASSYSRLAYNEQFF. The genes are TRBV6-6 and TRBJ2-1, with D possibly being TRBD2 (6 bases). CDR1 is MNHNY and CDR2 is SVGAGI in the germline V gene (reference sequence). CDR3 length equals 15 residues. The germline V and J ends were trimmed by 0 bases and 2 bases, with 8 bases remaining between them.

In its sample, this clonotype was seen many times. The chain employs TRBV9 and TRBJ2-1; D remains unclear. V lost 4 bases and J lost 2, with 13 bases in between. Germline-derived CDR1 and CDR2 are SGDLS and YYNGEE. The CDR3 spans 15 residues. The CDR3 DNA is TGTGCCAGCAGCCAAGGACCTCTGGCCTACAATGAGCAGTTCTTC. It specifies CASSQGPLAYNEQFF.

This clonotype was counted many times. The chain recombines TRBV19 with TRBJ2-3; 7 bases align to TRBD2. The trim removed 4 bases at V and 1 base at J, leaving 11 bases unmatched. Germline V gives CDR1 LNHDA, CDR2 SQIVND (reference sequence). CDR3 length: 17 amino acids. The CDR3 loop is CASSTSPASGRTDTQYF. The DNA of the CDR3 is TGTGCCAGTAGTACCTCCCCTGCTAGCGGACGCACAGATACGCAGTATTTT.